The T cell receptor (beta chain) described here comes from a study of CD8+CD57+ T cells in acquired aplastic anemia. Study-wide points: In CD8+ cells, Simpson's diversity showed no significant difference between patients and controls. Patients and controls were found to share twenty-nine CD8+ CDR3 sequences.

This clonotype was seen at least ten times. The target antigen is unknown. Germline V CDR1 and CDR2: DFQATT, SNEGSKA (reference sequence). The V end lost 6 bases, the J end lost 4 bases, and 18 bases lay between the germline ends. The length of the CDR3 is 14 residues. Before being chosen for sequencing, patients had shown CD8+CD57+ cell expansion by flow cytometry. The blood sampling took place in patients who had so far received no therapy. The TCR beta profiling, which covered VDJ combination and CDR3 sequence, was carried out using genomic DNA as the template. MiXCR, applied by TCRdb to the reads, yields one record per CDR3 protein. The sample holds about 470,000 distinct CDR3 sequences, approximately 32% seen once.

Sequenced input: sorted CD4+, CD8+, or CD8+CD57+ T cells (not recorded which) from PBMCs. The origin of this receptor is a human donor with aplastic anemia. This sequence joins TRBV20-1 and TRBJ1-2, with TRBD1 as a possible D gene (5 bases). The CDR3 reads CSAQPLQDLYGYTF. CDR3 in DNA: TGCAGTGCACAACCGTTACAGGATCTCTATGGCTACACCTTC.